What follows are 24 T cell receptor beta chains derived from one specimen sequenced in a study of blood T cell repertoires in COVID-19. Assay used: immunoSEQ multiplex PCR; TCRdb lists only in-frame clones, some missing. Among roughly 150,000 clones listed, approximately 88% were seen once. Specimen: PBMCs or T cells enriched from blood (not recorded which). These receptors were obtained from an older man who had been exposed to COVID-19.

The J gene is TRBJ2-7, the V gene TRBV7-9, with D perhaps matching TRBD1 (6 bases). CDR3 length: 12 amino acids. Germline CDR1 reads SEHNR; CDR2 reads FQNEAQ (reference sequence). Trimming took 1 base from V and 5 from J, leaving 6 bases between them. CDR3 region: CASSLDRDEQYF. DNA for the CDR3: TGTGCCAGCAGCTTAGACAGGGACGAGCAGTACTTC.

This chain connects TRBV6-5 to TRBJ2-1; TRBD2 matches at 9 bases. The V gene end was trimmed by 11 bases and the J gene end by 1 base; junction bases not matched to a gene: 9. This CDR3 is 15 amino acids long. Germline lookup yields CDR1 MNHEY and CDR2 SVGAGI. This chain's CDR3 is CAVRSGGTSYNEQFF. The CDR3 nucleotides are TGTGCCGTTCGAAGCGGGGGGACTTCCTACAATGAGCAGTTCTTC.

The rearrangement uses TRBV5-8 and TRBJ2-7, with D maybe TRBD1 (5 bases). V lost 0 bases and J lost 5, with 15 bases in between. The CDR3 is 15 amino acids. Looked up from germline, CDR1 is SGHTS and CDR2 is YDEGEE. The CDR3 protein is CASSLGGAPVHEQYF. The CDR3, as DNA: TGTGCCAGCAGCTTGGGGGGCGCACCCGTTCACGAGCAGTACTTC.

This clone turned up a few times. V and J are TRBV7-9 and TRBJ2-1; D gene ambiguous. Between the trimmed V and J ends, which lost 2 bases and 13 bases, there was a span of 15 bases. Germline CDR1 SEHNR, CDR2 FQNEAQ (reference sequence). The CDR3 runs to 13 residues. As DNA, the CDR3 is TGTGCCAGCAGCTTATCGGATGGAGTAGTTCAGTTCTTC. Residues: CASSLSDGVVQFF.

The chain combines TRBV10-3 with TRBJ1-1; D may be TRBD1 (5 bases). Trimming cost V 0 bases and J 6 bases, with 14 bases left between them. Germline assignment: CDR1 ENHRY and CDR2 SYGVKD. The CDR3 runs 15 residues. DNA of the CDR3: TGTGCCATCAGTGAGTCGGGGGGGGAATCATCTGAAGCTTTCTTT. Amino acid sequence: CAISESGGESSEAFF.

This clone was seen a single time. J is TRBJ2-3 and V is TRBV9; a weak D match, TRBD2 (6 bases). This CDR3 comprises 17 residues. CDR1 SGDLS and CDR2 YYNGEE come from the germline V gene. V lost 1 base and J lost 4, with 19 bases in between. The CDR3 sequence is CASSVTTLGRYSDTQYF. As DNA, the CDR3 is TGTGCCAGCAGCGTAACGACCCTAGGGAGGTACTCAGATACGCAGTATTTT.

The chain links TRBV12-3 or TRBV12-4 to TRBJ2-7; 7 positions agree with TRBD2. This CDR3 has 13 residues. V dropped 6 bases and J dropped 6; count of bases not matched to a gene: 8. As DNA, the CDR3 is TGTGCCAGCAGCCTACTAGCGTACCGCGAGCAGTACTTC. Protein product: CASSLLAYREQYF.

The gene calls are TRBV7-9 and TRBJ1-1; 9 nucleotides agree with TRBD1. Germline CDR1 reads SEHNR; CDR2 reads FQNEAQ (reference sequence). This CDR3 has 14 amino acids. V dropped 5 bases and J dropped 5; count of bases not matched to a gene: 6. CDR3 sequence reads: CASSTSGQGTEAFF. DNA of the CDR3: TGTGCCAGCAGCACCTCGGGACAGGGTACTGAAGCTTTCTTT.

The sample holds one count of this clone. CDR3 loop: CASSWGGSTNTEAFF. In nucleotides, the CDR3 is TGCGCCAGCAGCTGGGGAGGGTCTACGAACACTGAAGCTTTCTTT. The chain links TRBV5-1 to TRBJ1-1; D gene unclear. CDR1 and CDR2 from the germline V gene are SGHRS and YFSETQ. Trimming stripped 3 bases from V and 1 base from J, with 13 bases between. The CDR3 sequence is 15 residues long. The full variable domain, its missing parts supplied by reference TRBV5-1 and TRBJ1-1, is KAGVTQTPRYLIKTRGQQVTLSCSPISGHRSVSWYQQTPGQGLQFLFEYFSETQRNKGNFPGRFSGRQFSNSRSEMNVSTLELGDSALYLCASSWGGSTNTEAFFGQGTRLTVV.

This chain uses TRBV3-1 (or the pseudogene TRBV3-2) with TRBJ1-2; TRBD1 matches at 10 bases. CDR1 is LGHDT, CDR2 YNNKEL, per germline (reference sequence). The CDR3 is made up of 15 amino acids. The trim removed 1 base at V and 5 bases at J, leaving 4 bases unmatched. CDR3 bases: TGTGCCAGCAGCCAAGGGGGGGACAGGGGTTATGGCTACACCTTC. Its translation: CASSQGGDRGYGYTF.

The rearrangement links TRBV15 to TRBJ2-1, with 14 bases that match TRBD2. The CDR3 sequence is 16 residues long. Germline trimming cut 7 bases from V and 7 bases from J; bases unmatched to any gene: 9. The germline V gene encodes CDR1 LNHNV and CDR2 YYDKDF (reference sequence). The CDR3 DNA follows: TGTGCCACCACGACTAGCGGGAGGGCCTTGGGGAATGAGCAGTTCTTC. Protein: CATTTSGRALGNEQFF.

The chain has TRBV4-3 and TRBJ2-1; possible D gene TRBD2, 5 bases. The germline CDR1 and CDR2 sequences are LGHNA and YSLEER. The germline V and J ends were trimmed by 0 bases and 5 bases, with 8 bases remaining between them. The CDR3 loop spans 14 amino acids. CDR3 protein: CASSQDGSNNEQFF. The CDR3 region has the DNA TGCGCCAGCAGCCAAGATGGGAGCAACAATGAGCAGTTCTTC.

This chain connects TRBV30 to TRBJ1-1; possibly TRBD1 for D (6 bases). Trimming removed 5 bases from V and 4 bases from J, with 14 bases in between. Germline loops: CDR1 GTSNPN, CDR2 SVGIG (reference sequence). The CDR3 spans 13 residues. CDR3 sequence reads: CAWATRTATEAFF. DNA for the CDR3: TGTGCCTGGGCGACGCGGACAGCCACTGAAGCTTTCTTT.

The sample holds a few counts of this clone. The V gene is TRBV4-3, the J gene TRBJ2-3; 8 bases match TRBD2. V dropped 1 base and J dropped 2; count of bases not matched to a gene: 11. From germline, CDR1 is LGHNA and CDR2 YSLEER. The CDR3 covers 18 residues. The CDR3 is CASSQVGLGRGATDTQYF. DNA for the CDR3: TGCGCCAGCAGCCAAGTAGGTTTAGGGCGGGGGGCCACAGATACGCAGTATTTT.

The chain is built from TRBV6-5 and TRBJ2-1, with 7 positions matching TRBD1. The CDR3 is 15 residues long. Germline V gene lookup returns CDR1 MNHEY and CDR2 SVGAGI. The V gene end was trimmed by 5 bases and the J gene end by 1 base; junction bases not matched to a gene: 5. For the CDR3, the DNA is TGTGCCAGCAGTCGGGACAGCCTTTCCTACAATGAGCAGTTCTTC. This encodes CASSRDSLSYNEQFF.

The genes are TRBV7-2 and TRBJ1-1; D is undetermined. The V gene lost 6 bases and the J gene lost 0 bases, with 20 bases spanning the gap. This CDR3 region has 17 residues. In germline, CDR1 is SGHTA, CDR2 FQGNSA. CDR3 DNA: TGTGCCAGCAGTCCTCTCGAGGGTGGTACTTTGAACACTGAAGCTTTCTTT. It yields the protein CASSPLEGGTLNTEAFF.

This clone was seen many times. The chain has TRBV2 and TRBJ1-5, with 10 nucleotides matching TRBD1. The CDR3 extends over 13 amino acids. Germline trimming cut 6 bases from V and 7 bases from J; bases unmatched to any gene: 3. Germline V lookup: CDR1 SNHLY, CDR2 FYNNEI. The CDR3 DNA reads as TGTGCCAGCAGGGGGACAGGGGACCAGCCCCAGCATTTT. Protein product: CASRGTGDQPQHF.

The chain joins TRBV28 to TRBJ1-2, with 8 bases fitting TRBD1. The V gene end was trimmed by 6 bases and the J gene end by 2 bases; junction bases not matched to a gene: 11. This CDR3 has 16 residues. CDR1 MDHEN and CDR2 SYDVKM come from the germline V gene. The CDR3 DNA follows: TGTGCCAGCAGCCGTGGAGGACAGGGCTTGAACTATGGCTACACCTTC. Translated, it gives CASSRGGQGLNYGYTF.

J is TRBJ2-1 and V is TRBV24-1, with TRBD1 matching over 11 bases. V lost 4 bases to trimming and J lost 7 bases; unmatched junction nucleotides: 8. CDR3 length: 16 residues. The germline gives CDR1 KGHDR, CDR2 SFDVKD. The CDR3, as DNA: TGTGCCACCAGTGACCGGGGACAGGGGGTCGGGAATGAGCAGTTCTTC. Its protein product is CATSDRGQGVGNEQFF.

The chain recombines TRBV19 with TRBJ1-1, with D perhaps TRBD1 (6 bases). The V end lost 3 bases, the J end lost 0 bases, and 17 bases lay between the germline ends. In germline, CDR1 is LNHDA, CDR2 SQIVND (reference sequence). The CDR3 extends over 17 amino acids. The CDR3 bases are TGTGCCAGTAGTATCGGTGCAGGGGTTTTTATGAACACTGAAGCTTTCTTT. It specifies CASSIGAGVFMNTEAFF.

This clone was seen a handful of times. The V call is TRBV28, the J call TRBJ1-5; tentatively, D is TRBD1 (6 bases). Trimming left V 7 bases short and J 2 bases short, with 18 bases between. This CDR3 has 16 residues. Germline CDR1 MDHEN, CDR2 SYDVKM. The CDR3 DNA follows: TGTGCCAGCACCTTTACCTCAGGGGCGCGCAATCAGCCCCAGCATTTT. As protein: CASTFTSGARNQPQHF.

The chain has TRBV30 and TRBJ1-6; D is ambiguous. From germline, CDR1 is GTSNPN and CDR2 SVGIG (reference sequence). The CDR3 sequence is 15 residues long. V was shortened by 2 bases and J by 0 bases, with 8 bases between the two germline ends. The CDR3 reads CAWSLGSSYNSPLHF. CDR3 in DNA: TGTGCCTGGAGTTTAGGGAGCTCCTATAATTCACCCCTCCACTTT.

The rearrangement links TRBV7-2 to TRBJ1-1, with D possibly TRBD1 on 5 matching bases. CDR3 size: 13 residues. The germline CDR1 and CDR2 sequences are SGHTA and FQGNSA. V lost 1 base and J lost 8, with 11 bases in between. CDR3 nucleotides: TGTGCCAGCAGCTTAGGGATCGGGGGGGAAGCTTTCTTT. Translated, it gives CASSLGIGGEAFF. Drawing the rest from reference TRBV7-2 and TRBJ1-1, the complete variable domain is GAGVSQSPSNKVTEKGKDVELRCDPISGHTALYWYRQSLGQGLEFLIYFQGNSAPDKSGLPSDRFSAERTGGSVSTLTIQRTQQEDSAVYLCASSLGIGGEAFFGQGTRLTVV.

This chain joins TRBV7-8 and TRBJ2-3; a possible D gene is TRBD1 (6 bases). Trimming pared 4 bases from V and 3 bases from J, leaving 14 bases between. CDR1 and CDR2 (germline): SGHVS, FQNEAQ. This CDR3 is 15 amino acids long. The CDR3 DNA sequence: TGTGCCAGCAGCTCCCTAGGGGGTTCTACAGATACGCAGTATTTT. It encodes CASSSLGGSTDTQYF. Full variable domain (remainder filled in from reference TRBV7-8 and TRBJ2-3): GAGVSQSPRYKVAKRGQDVALRCDPISGHVSLFWYQQALGQGPEFLTYFQNEAQLDKSGLPSDRFFAERPEGSVSTLKIQRTQQEDSAVYLCASSSLGGSTDTQYFGPGTRLTVL.